This note documents a single T cell receptor (beta chain) sequence. This clone was picked up one time. Its recognized antigen is unknown. No per-base quality is available; no much larger clone lies one base away. Library construction relied on the immunoSEQ multiplex PCR assay. TCR beta CDR3 sequencing was performed on DNA from the cultured, isolated CD4+ T cells. In the paper's pipeline: Non-productive TCR sequences were discarded, and reads were trimmed to the CDR3 region, with only CDR3s of 7 or more amino acids retained. Antigen-specific clonotypes were identified using the MANAFEST web app by comparison of expansion in peptide wells against reference cultures. For clones to be considered positive, expansion at FDR<0.05 versus reference and all other wells, an odds ratio above 5, and a frequency above 0.1% in two replicate wells were required. A clonotype was defined as cross-reactive if the clonotype was significantly expanded both in SARS-CoV-2 spike wells and in at least one common cold coronavirus spike condition. CDR3 similarity was assessed by Levenshtein distance with the stringdist R package, and unrooted trees were built with ape in R 3.6.1. The clones in this table, taken by TCRdb from immuneACCESS, are in-frame only. Not every clone is retained; where verified, under half of the shortfall comes from an unresolved V gene, and the cause of the rest is unknown. From that table come the V and J calls and clone size; the DNA was used to work out D and trimming. The sample table lists fewer than 30,000 clones, about 84% of them with a count of one. Clones ranked in the top ten supply 15% to 20% of the sample.

This specimen belongs to a study of vaccination effects on CD4 cells after COVID-19 (dated by TCRdb to between 2021 and 2024). Background on the whole study: Each participant got two doses of an mRNA SARS-CoV-2 vaccine, either BNT162b2 or mRNA-1273. Pre-vaccine samples from two convalescent patients were drawn 16 days and one week before the first dose, 142 and 148 days after COVID-19 diagnosis. SARS-CoV-2 spike-specific CD4+ TCR repertoires were compared before and after mRNA vaccination in COVID-19 convalescent patients and in infection-naive vaccine recipients. The full study included over 8 COVID-19 convalescent patients and several SARS-CoV-2-naive healthy vaccine recipients. In the study, cultures from other donors were sequenced using the Oncomine TCR Beta short-read assay on an Illumina iSeq 100. General conclusions and limits of the study: Both infection-induced and vaccine-induced clones contracted markedly at late post-vaccination timepoints, which is consistent with waning T cell responses. In convalescent patients, the post-vaccine spike-reactive repertoire was composed mainly of new vaccine-induced clones that were largely distinct from infection-induced clones. Only a small number of convalescent patients were included, and no early post-infection timepoints were available, which limited the study.

Including the terminal cysteine and phenylalanine, the CDR3 comprises 11 residues. The kept DNA is CDR3 alone, 33 bases in frame from the first base. Between the V and J ends, shortened by 3 bases and 6 bases respectively, the junction contains 4 bases. CDR1 is given as LGHDT and CDR2 as YNNKEL, both from the germline V gene (reference sequence). To identify antigen-specific CD4+ T cell clonotypes by their expansion, the ViraFEST assay first stimulated PBMC with viral peptide pools and then applied TCR sequencing. After more than 9 days of culture, CD4+ T cells were isolated with the EasySep CD4+ T cell isolation kit. PCR-confirmed SARS-CoV-2 infection had occurred in convalescent patients between March and December 2020, before the Alpha, Beta and Delta variants emerged in the United States. Each well held 2 million to 2.5 million PBMC cultured in IMDM containing roughly 5% human AB serum, 9 to 10 IU/ml IL-2 and gentamicin, along with around 9.4 ug/ml peptides. Half of the culture medium was replaced with fresh IL-2-containing medium on days 3 and 7. Each peptide stimulation condition was cultured in triplicate wells unless otherwise noted. PBMC were separated from whole blood using Ficoll-Paque Plus gradient centrifugation and were then either cryopreserved at -140C or used fresh. The overlapping peptide pools covered the spike proteins of SARS-CoV-2 and of the common cold coronaviruses HCoV-NL63, HCoV-OC43 and HCoV-229E. The QIAamp micro DNA kit was used to extract genomic DNA from the cultured CD4+ T cells.

This chain joins TRBV3-1 (or the pseudogene TRBV3-2) to TRBJ2-3; there is no confident call for the D gene. The sequence was obtained from a human donor who had a prior SARS-CoV-2 infection. Sample: CD4+ T cells from PBMCs cultured with HCoV-NL63 spike peptides, taken before COVID-19 vaccination. What this sample's cell subset or site label stands for: HCoV-NL63 spike overlapping peptide pool stimulation. The CDR3 amino acid sequence is: CASSQFDTQYF. The DNA is as follows: TGTGCCAGCAGCCAGTTTGATACGCAGTATTTT.